Given below is one T cell receptor (beta chain) in context. The source of the sample is a study of blood T cell repertoires in COVID-19. Across the whole study: Specimens from acute and convalescent COVID-19 originated in the United States, Italy and Spain.

Here immunoSEQ multiplex PCR was the method, and the copy in TCRdb shows in-frame clones only, minus some. Of under 60,000 clones listed, 89% are singletons. The sequence derives from a man aged 55 to 70 with acute or convalescent COVID-19. The sample was peripheral blood.

The CDR3 loop reads CASSLGTGTGANVLTF. Written as DNA, the CDR3 is TGTGCCAGCAGCTTAGGGACAGGGACTGGGGCCAACGTCCTGACTTTC. The chain recombines TRBV7-2 with TRBJ2-6; 8 nucleotides line up with TRBD1. The CDR3 runs to 16 residues. Germline V CDR1 and CDR2: SGHTA, FQGNSA. The V segment lost 1 base and the J segment 2 bases; nucleotides outside the gene matches: 1.